This TCR beta chain was sequenced in a study of Ad26.COV2.S vaccination and SARS-CoV-2 variants. The data were produced by immunoSEQ multiplex PCR, yet TCRdb's version contains in-frame clones alone and is incomplete. The table records roughly 330,000 clones, roughly 90% of them present only once. Documented treatment: about 20 received Ad26.COV2.S at low or high dose, single or two shots; 5 received placebo; per-sample allocation not given. Sampling took place 63 days after the first vaccine or placebo injection. At a Boston site, the person donating was an adult of 18-55 years. The sample in question was peripheral blood, obtained in a trial of Ad26.COV2.S vaccine versus placebo. The TCR sequence derives from a person between 18 and 65 years old who received the Ad26.COV2.S COVID-19 vaccine or a placebo.

CDR3 DNA sequence: TGTGCCAGCAGCTCATACTCAGGGGGTTCAGAGACCCAGTACTTC. Protein sequence: CASSSYSGGSETQYF. The chain links TRBV7-9 to TRBJ2-5; 7 bases are a match to TRBD1. The CDR3 is made up of 15 amino acids. Trimming at V came to 4 bases and at J to 4 bases, leaving 9 bases not matched to a gene. Germline CDR1 SEHNR, CDR2 FQNEAQ (reference sequence).